The clone carrying this TCR beta chain was found a few times. This sample is drawn from a study of T-cell reconstitution after alpha-beta-depleted transplantation in children. The germline V gene encodes CDR1 DFQATT and CDR2 SNEGSKA (reference sequence). Trimming removed 5 bases from V and 1 base from J; junction bases left unmatched: 4. There are 15 residues in the CDR3. TCRbeta library construction was performed incorporating unique molecular identifiers. TCRdb independently ran MiXCR on the PCR reads; one entry per CDR3 protein. The sample holds some 350,000 distinct CDR3 sequences, 10% seen once. The chain is built from TRBV20-1 and TRBJ2-3, with TRBD2 identical over 12 bases. This sequence was found in a human donor who donated a stem cell graft to a child with acute lymphoblastic leukemia. The sequencing used PBMCs from the stem cell graft donor, collected from the stem cell graft. The DNA for the CDR3 is TGCAGTGCTTCTAGCGGGAGGGCCGGCACAGATACGCAGTATTTT. Translating it yields CSASSGRAGTDTQYF.